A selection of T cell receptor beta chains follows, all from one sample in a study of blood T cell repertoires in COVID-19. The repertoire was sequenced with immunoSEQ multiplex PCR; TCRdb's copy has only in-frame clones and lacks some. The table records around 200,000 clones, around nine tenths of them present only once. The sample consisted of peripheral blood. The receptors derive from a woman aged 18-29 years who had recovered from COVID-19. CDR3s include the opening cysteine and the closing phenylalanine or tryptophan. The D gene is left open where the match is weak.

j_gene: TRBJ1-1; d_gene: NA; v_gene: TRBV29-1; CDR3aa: CSVEVSGLMNTEAFF
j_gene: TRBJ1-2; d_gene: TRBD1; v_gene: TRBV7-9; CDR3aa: CASSIGQAYYGYTF
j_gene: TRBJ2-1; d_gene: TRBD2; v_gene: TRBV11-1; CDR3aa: CASSSGTTREQFF
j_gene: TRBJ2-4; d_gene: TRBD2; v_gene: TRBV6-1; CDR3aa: CASSGSGGLYKNIQYF
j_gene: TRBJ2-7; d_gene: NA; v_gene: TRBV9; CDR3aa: CASSGAGYEQYF
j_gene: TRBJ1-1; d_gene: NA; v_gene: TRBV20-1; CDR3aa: CSASMQGNTEAFF
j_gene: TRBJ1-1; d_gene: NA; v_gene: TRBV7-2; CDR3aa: CASSLEDGGSF
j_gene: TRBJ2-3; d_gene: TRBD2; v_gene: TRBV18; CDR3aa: CASSPGRPSTDTQYF
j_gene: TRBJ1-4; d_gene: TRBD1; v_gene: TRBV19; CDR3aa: CASTGQGAREKLFF
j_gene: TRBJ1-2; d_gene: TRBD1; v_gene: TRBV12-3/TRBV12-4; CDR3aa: CASSRTGKGYTF
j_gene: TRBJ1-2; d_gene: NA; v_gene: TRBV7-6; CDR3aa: CASGPEYGYTF
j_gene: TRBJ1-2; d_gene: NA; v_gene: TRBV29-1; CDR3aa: CSVHDRLYGYTF
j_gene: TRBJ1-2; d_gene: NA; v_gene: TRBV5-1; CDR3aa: CASSPWGPFWSGYTF
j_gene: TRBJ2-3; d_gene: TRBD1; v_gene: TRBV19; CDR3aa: CASSIGGQITHTQYF
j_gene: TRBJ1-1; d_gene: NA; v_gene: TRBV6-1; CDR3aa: CASSERGEAFF
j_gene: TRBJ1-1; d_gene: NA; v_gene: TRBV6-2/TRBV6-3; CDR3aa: CASSYSPDGGTEAFF
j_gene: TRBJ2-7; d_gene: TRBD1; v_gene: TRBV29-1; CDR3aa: CSVWDRGAHEQYF
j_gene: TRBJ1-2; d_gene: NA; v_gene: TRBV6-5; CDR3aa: CASSYFHIATNYGYTF
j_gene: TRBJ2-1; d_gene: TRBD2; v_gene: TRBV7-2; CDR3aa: CASSTTSGASYNEQFF
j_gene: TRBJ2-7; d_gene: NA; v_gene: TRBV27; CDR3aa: CASSLSGIPSYEQYF
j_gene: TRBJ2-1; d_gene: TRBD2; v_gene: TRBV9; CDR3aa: CASSVVPTAGGTYEQFF
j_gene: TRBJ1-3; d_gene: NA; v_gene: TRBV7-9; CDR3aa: CASSLGGDGNTIYF
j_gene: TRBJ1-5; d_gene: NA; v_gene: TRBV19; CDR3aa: CASSMDRQGINQPQHF
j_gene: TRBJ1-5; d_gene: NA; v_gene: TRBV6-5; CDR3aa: CASSYSMGSGQPQHF
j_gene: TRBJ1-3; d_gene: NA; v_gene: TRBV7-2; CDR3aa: CASSSMGGMSSGNTIYF
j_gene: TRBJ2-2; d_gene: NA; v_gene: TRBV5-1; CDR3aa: CASSTVNTGELFF
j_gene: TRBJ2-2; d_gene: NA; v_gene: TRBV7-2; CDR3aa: CASSLVATGELFF
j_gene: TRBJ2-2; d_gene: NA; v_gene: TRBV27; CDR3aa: CASSFLGRFAGELFF
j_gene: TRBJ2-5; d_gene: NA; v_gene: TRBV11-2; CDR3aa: CASSLDRSSQYF
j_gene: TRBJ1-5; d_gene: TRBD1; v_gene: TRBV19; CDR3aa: CASSPPGQALGEPQHF
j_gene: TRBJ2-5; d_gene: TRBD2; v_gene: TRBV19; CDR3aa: CASSTSTSGRAKETQYF
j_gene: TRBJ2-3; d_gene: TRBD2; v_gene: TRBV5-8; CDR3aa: CASSFPTSGGTDTQYF